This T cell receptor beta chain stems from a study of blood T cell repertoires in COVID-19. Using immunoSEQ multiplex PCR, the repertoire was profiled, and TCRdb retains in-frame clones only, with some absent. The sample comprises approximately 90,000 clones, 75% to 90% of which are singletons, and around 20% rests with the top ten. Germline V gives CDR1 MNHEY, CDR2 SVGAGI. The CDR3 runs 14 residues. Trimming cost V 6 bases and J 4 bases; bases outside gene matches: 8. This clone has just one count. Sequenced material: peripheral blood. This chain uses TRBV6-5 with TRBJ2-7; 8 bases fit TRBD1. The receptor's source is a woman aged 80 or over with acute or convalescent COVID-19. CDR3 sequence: CASREQGAEYEQYF. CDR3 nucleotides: TGTGCCAGCAGGGAGCAGGGGGCGGAGTACGAGCAGTACTTC.